The 22 T cell receptor beta chains reported below all come from one sample, sequenced in a study of PD-1 blockade in mismatch repair-deficient tumors. Using immunoSEQ multiplex PCR, the repertoire was profiled, and TCRdb retains in-frame clones only, with some absent. The sample has around 51,000 clones, 65% to 85% seen once. The specimen was peripheral blood, collected more than 19 weeks after starting pembrolizumab. Receptor source: an adult with mismatch repair-deficient cancer.

CDR3 in DNA: TGTGCCAGCAGCTTAAACCCGACTGGGGGCGGTTACGAGCAGTACTTC. Translated: CASSLNPTGGGYEQYF. The chain links TRBV7-9 to TRBJ2-7; tentative D call: TRBD1 (6 bases). The CDR3 covers 16 residues. V was clipped by 2 bases and J by 4 bases, with 18 bases between them. Germline values: CDR1 SEHNR, CDR2 FQNEAQ (reference sequence).

This clone was observed a single time. The J gene is TRBJ1-1, the V gene TRBV5-1, with D possibly TRBD1 on 6 matching bases. The V gene lost 6 bases and the J gene lost 2 bases, with 8 bases spanning the gap. Germline V gene data show CDR1 as SGHRS and CDR2 as YFSETQ. The CDR3 runs 12 residues. CDR3 nucleotides: TGCGCCAGCACACAGGGTAACACTGAAGCTTTCTTT. It translates to CASTQGNTEAFF.

This chain links TRBV27 with TRBJ2-3; D call uncertain. The V gene's germline CDR1 is MNHEY and CDR2 SMNVEV (reference sequence). Trimming took 3 bases from V and 3 from J, leaving 7 bases between them. The CDR3 spans 13 residues. The CDR3 nucleotides read TGTGCCAGCAGTTTTGGGCGTACAGATACGCAGTATTTT. Translated: CASSFGRTDTQYF.

This clone was counted between two and nine times. The gene calls are TRBV7-2 and TRBJ1-1; D ambiguous. The CDR3 extends over 13 amino acids. Deletions cut 2 bases from V and 4 bases from J, with 8 bases between. Looked up from germline, CDR1 is SGHTA and CDR2 is FQGNSA. The CDR3 region has the DNA TGTGCCAGCAGCTTAAAGGCAGGCACTGAAGCTTTCTTT. As protein: CASSLKAGTEAFF.

The chain uses TRBV6-5 and TRBJ1-4, with D perhaps matching TRBD1 (5 bases). In germline, CDR1 is MNHEY, CDR2 SVGAGI. CDR3 length: 14 amino acids. V was clipped by 6 bases and J by 6 bases, with 14 bases between them. The CDR3 is CASRIGTEDEKLFF. The DNA of the CDR3 is TGTGCCAGCAGGATAGGGACGGAAGATGAAAAACTGTTTTTT.

The genes are TRBV5-1 and TRBJ1-4, with D uncertain. In germline, CDR1 is SGHRS, CDR2 YFSETQ. Trimming removed 3 bases at V and 8 bases at J, with 20 bases between. The CDR3 contains 16 residues. This CDR3 reads CASSSYEMGVGEKLFF. The CDR3 DNA is TGCGCCAGCAGCTCTTACGAGATGGGTGTGGGGGAAAAACTGTTTTTT.

The rearrangement links TRBV6-5 to TRBJ1-2; possible D gene TRBD1, 5 bases. This CDR3 contains 13 residues. Germline V lookup: CDR1 MNHEY, CDR2 SVGAGI. The V end was cut by 6 bases, the J end by 4 bases, with 12 bases between. Here the CDR3 DNA reads TGTGCCAGCAGCCCCGGGACCTTCTATGGCTACACCTTC. This encodes CASSPGTFYGYTF.

This sequence joins TRBV27 and TRBJ2-5; D is ambiguous. V was cut by 4 bases and J by 2 bases, with 14 bases left in between. The CDR3 has 15 residues. Germline V lookup: CDR1 MNHEY, CDR2 SMNVEV (reference sequence). CDR3 coding DNA: TGTGCCAGCAGTTCATCTTCGTTGGGGCAAGAGACCCAGTACTTC. Amino acids: CASSSSSLGQETQYF.

The rearrangement joins TRBV19 to TRBJ1-5, with unresolved D. Germline CDR1 and CDR2: LNHDA and SQIVND (reference sequence). V lost 6 bases, J lost 7 bases, and 10 bases lay in between. CDR3 length equals 12 residues. CDR3 residues: CASSRGEQPQHF. The CDR3 DNA follows: TGTGCCAGTAGCCGCGGAGAGCAGCCCCAGCATTTT.

The gene calls are TRBV11-2 and TRBJ2-1; D unclear. Looked up from germline, CDR1 is SGHAT and CDR2 is FQNNGV. V lost 5 bases to trimming and J lost 9 bases, with 14 bases between them. CDR3 length equals 13 residues. The CDR3 sequence is CASSPAQFLEQFF. As DNA, the CDR3 is TGTGCCAGCAGCCCTGCACAGTTTCTTGAGCAGTTCTTC.

This clone has at least ten counts. The identical CDR3 is also encoded by other nucleotide sequences in the sample. The chain uses TRBV4-1 and TRBJ2-2; D call uncertain. V lost 0 bases and J 6 bases, leaving 5 bases between the germline ends. This CDR3 has 13 residues. The V gene's germline CDR1 is MGHRA and CDR2 YSYEKL. CDR3 bases: TGCGCCAGCAGCCAAGATCTGGCCGGGGAGCTGTTTTTT. Residues: CASSQDLAGELFF.

For the CDR3, the DNA is TGTGCCAGCGGAGCTAGCGGCAGCTCCTACGAGCAGTACTTC. Encoded protein: CASGASGSSYEQYF. The chain employs TRBV6-5 and TRBJ2-7; 7 positions agree with TRBD2. J was trimmed by 0 bases and V by 8 bases; bases with no gene match: 7. Germline V gene sequence: CDR1 MNHEY, CDR2 SVGAGI. The CDR3 has 14 amino acids.

This clone was recorded once. The chain's CDR3 is CASSYDRDTEAFF. As DNA, the CDR3 is TGTGCCAGCAGCTACGACAGGGACACTGAAGCTTTCTTT. The V gene is TRBV6-5, the J gene TRBJ1-1; 7 bases agree with TRBD1. The CDR3 has 13 residues. CDR1 MNHEY and CDR2 SVGAGI come from the germline V gene. V trimming: 6 bases; J trimming: 3 bases; junction bases outside the gene matches: 4.

This chain uses TRBV9 with TRBJ1-2, with D unresolved. The ends were cut back, 3 bases at V and 0 bases at J, with 9 bases in the middle. The CDR3 is 14 residues long. The germline V gene encodes CDR1 SGDLS and CDR2 YYNGEE. The CDR3: CASSASDANYGYTF. The CDR3 nucleotides are TGTGCCAGCAGCGCATCGGACGCTAACTATGGCTACACCTTC.

This chain uses TRBV7-2 with TRBJ2-2; D is ambiguous. The CDR3 spans 17 residues. The germline CDR1 and CDR2 sequences are SGHTA and FQGNSA. V shed 3 bases and J shed 4 bases, with 18 bases lying between them. CDR3 sequence (DNA): TGTGCCAGCAGCTTCAGATTTAGCCCCTCCGTCACCGGGGAGCTGTTTTTT. Its protein is CASSFRFSPSVTGELFF.

V usage is TRBV27 and J usage is TRBJ2-7, with 7 bases aligning to TRBD1. The CDR3 loop spans 14 amino acids. The V segment lost 3 bases and the J segment 0 bases; nucleotides outside the gene matches: 2. Germline V CDR1 and CDR2: MNHEY, SMNVEV (reference sequence). CDR3 region: CASSFGQDSYEQYF. The CDR3 bases are TGTGCCAGCAGTTTTGGACAGGACTCCTACGAGCAGTACTTC.

This rearrangement joins TRBV11-3 to TRBJ2-1; 9 bases fit TRBD1. Germline loops: CDR1 SGHNT, CDR2 YENEEA. With V trimmed by 7 bases and J by 6 bases, 10 bases remained unmatched. The CDR3 sequence is 15 residues long. CDR3 sequence: CASTLRDRVGNEQFF. The DNA of the CDR3 is TGTGCCAGCACCCTCCGGGACAGGGTGGGCAATGAGCAGTTCTTC.

The chain employs TRBV5-4 and TRBJ2-5; unclear D gene. This CDR3 spans 14 amino acids. Germline V gene data show CDR1 as SGHNT and CDR2 as YYREEE (reference sequence). Trimming stripped 6 bases from V and 4 bases from J, with 16 bases between. CDR3 in DNA: TGTGCCAGCACTCTCGACCGGCGTGGAGAGACCCAGTACTTC. Translation gives CASTLDRRGETQYF.

The J gene is TRBJ2-3, the V gene TRBV18; TRBD2 matches 10 bases. Germline values: CDR1 KGHSH, CDR2 LQKENI. The CDR3 length is 18 residues. Unmatched junction bases numbered 13, after V lost 3 bases and J lost 4 bases. CDR3 bases: TGTGCCAGCTCACCCGCTCCTACCTCAGCGGGAGGGCCAGATACGCAGTATTTT. It codes for CASSPAPTSAGGPDTQYF.

The gene calls are TRBV7-3 and TRBJ2-1, with D perhaps matching TRBD1 or TRBD2 (6 bases each). Trimming removed 4 bases from V and 6 bases from J, with 19 bases in between. Looked up from germline, CDR1 is SGHTA and CDR2 is FQGTGA. The length of the CDR3 is 16 residues. As DNA, the CDR3 is TGTGCCAGCAGCTCTCAGCGGGCCAAGGGGGTCAATGAGCAGTTCTTC. Amino acid sequence: CASSSQRAKGVNEQFF.

This rearrangement joins TRBV9 to TRBJ2-2; D is unclear. V dropped 0 bases and J dropped 5 bases, with 5 bases sitting between them. The CDR3 length is 13 residues. Germline CDR1 reads SGDLS; CDR2 reads YYNGEE. In nucleotides, the CDR3 is TGTGCCAGCAGCGTAGTACGGACCGGGGAGCTGTTTTTT. As protein: CASSVVRTGELFF.

V gene TRBV5-4 combines with J gene TRBJ1-4; no definite D call. The CDR3 covers 13 residues. Looked up from germline, CDR1 is SGHNT and CDR2 is YYREEE (reference sequence). V gave up 0 bases and J gave up 8 bases, with 8 bases separating them. Here the CDR3 DNA reads TGTGCCAGCAGCTTGGACTCCCTCGAAAAACTGTTTTTT. Translated: CASSLDSLEKLFF. The full variable domain, rest sourced from reference TRBV5-4 and TRBJ1-4, is ETGVTQSPTHLIKTRGQQVTLRCSSQSGHNTVSWYQQALGQGPQFIFQYYREEENGRGNFPPRFSGLQFPNYSSELNVNALELDDSALYLCASSLDSLEKLFFGSGTQLSVL.